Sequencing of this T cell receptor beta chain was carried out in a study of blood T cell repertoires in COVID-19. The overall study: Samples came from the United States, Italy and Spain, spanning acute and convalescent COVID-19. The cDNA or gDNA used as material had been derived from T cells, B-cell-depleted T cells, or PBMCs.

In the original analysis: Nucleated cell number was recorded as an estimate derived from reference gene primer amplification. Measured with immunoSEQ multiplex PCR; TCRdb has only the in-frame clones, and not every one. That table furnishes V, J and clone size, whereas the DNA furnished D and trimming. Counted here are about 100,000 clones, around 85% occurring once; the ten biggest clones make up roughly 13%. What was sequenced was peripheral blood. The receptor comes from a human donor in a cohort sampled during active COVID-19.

CDR3 in amino acids: CASIPGEGTGANVLTF. In DNA, the CDR3 is TGTGCCAGCATCCCAGGGGAGGGAACTGGGGCCAACGTCCTGACTTTC. V and J are TRBV3-1 (or the pseudogene TRBV3-2) and TRBJ2-6; a possible D gene is TRBD2 (7 bases). Trimming shortened V by 7 bases and J by 2 bases, and 15 bases separated the two germline ends. Germline V gene sequence: CDR1 LGHDT, CDR2 YNNKEL (reference sequence). The CDR3 runs 16 residues.